A single TCR beta chain is shown here with its context. Its antigen remains unknown. The data originate from a study of Graves' ophthalmopathy and Graves' hyperthyroidism. Study-level background: Peripheral blood sampling preceded any treatment and occurred at initial diagnosis.

Beta-chain TCR CDR3 regions were amplified from RNA transcripts. Second-round multiplex PCR came after a first-round RT-PCR that employed HTBI primers. MiXCR, applied by TCRdb to the multiplex PCR reads, yields one record per CDR3 protein. The sample yields about 660,000 distinct CDR3 sequences, about 41% seen once. Ophthalmopathy cases showed moderate-to-severe activity, scoring CAS ≥3 and NOSPECS ≥4, with duration under 3 months. The PBMCs originated from more than 8 ml of fresh peripheral blood. Trimming cost V 4 bases and J 0 bases, with 16 bases left between them. CDR1 is SGHTA, CDR2 FQGNSA, per germline. The CDR3 has 16 amino acids. Points from the study as a whole: The blood repertoire also included most expanded thyroid clonotypes above 0.001 frequency.

The sample consisted of peripheral blood. This chain joins TRBV7-2 and TRBJ2-7, with D perhaps assigned TRBD1 or TRBD2 (5 bases each). The sequence came from an adult man with Graves' ophthalmopathy. This CDR3 reads CASSSLAGTSSYEQYF. The CDR3 DNA sequence: TGTGCCAGCAGCTCACTCGCAGGGACCAGCTCCTACGAGCAGTACTTC.